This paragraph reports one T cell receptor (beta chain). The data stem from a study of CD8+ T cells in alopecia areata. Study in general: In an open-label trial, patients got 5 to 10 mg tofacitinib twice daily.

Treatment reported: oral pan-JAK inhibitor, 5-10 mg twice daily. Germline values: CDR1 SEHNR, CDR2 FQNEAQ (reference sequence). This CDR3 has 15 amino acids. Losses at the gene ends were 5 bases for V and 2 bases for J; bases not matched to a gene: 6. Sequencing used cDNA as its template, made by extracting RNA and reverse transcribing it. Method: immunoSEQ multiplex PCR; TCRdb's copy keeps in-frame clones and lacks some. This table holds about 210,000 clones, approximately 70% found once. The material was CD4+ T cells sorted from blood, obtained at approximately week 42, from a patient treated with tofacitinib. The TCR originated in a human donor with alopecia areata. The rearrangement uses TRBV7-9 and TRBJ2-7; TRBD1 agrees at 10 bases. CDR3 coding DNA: TGTGCCAGCAGCCTCGGGACAGGGGCCGCCTACGAGCAGTACTTC. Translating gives CASSLGTGAAYEQYF. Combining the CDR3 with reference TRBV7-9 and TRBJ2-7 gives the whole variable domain DTGVSQNPRHKITKRGQNVTFRCDPISEHNRLYWYRQTLGQGPEFLTYFQNEAQLEKSRLLSDRFSAERPKGSFSTLEIQRTEQGDSAMYLCASSLGTGAAYEQYFGPGTRLTVT.